This TCR beta chain was observed in a study of vaccination effects on CD4 cells after COVID-19. Study-wide context: Cultures of some 2.2 million PBMC per well contained 10 IU/ml IL-2 plus 10 ug/ml peptides.

Points on this clone: What it recognizes is unknown.

This table comes from immunoSEQ multiplex PCR, and its TCRdb copy is limited to in-frame clones, with some not included. The data contain about 39,000 clones, about 80% of them singletons. Once cultured for nine to ten days, the cells underwent separation to obtain CD4+ T cells. According to the study, vaccine recipients showed no prior SARS-CoV-2 infection and negative nucleocapsid antibodies. Points from the study as a whole: In vaccinees who were healthy, merely 1 out of 255 vaccine-induced clones cross-reacted with common cold coronaviruses. Among infection- and vaccine-induced clones, marked clonal contraction occurred late after vaccination.

The receptor's source is a human donor who received a COVID-19 vaccine. The specimen was CD4+ T cells from PBMCs cultured without peptide, collected before COVID-19 vaccination.

This CDR3 is CSASRLADTDTQYF. CDR3 sequence (DNA): TGCAGTGCTAGTCGACTAGCGGACACAGATACGCAGTATTTT. The chain couples TRBV20-1 to TRBJ2-3; TRBD2 agrees at 9 bases. Trimming removed 3 bases from V and 2 bases from J; junction bases left unmatched: 3. CDR1 is DFQATT, CDR2 SNEGSKA, per germline (reference sequence). The CDR3 sequence is 14 residues long.